The 6 T cell receptor beta chains presented below share a single source sample, sequenced in a study of glioma-infiltrating T cells after dendritic cell vaccination. As for time point: after dendritic cell vaccination, including at tumor progression/relapse. Assay: immunoSEQ multiplex PCR; the TCRdb copy retains only in-frame clones and omits some. Among fewer than 85,000 clones listed, around 86% were seen once. Source: blood, taken after dendritic cell vaccination. The receptors here all came from a human donor with glioblastoma.

V gene TRBV4-1 combines with J gene TRBJ2-1; TRBD2 is a possible D gene (6 bases). CDR1 is MGHRA, CDR2 YSYEKL, per germline. CDR3 size: 14 residues. Trimming took off 8 bases at V and 0 bases at J, with 11 bases between the two ends. Here the CDR3 reads CASRRESSYNEQFF. CDR3 sequence (DNA): TGCGCCAGCCGCCGGGAGAGCTCCTACAATGAGCAGTTCTTC.

The rearrangement uses TRBV7-3 and TRBJ2-1; weak D call: TRBD2 (6 bases). Trimming removed 3 bases from V and 6 bases from J, with 12 bases in between. CDR3 length: 14 residues. Germline-derived CDR1 and CDR2 are SGHTA and FQGTGA. The CDR3 DNA reads TGTGCCAGCAGCTTGGGACTCCTTTCCAATGAGCAGTTCTTC. It codes for CASSLGLLSNEQFF. The full variable domain, rest sourced from reference TRBV7-3 and TRBJ2-1, is GAGVSQTPSNKVTEKGKYVELRCDPISGHTALYWYRQSLGQGPEFLIYFQGTGAADDSGLPNDRFFAVRPEGSVSTLKIQRTERGDSAVYLCASSLGLLSNEQFFGPGTRLTVL.

V gene TRBV4-1 combines with J gene TRBJ2-5; possibly TRBD2 for D (5 bases). The germline V gene encodes CDR1 MGHRA and CDR2 YSYEKL. The CDR3 consists of 13 residues. Trimming cost V 4 bases and J 1 base, with 7 bases left between them. In nucleotides, the CDR3 is TGCGCCAGCAGCCGAGGGCCCCAAGAGACCCAGTACTTC. Translating it yields CASSRGPQETQYF.

The chain employs TRBV7-6 and TRBJ1-1; D is ambiguous. The CDR3 runs 14 residues. The V end lost 5 bases, the J end lost 4 bases, and 14 bases lay between the germline ends. CDR1 and CDR2 (germline): SGHVS, FNYEAQ. As DNA, the CDR3 is TGTGCCAGCAGCCCCTATAGTCGGGGCACTGAAGCTTTCTTT. Amino acids: CASSPYSRGTEAFF.

The rearrangement joins TRBV5-1 to TRBJ2-1; 14 bases line up with TRBD2. Germline CDR1 SGHRS, CDR2 YFSETQ. The CDR3 loop spans 16 amino acids. Trimming at V came to 2 bases and at J to 4 bases, leaving 2 bases not matched to a gene. The DNA for the CDR3 is TGCGCCAGCAGCTTCAGGACTAGCGGGGGGTACAATGAGCAGTTCTTC. It specifies CASSFRTSGGYNEQFF.

This clone was detected only a few times. The V call is TRBV4-1, the J call TRBJ1-3; the match to TRBD1 covers 12 bases. Trimming cost V 2 bases and J 4 bases; bases outside gene matches: 6. This CDR3 is 17 amino acids long. Germline V CDR1 and CDR2: MGHRA, YSYEKL. CDR3 sequence (DNA): TGCGCCAGCAGCCAAACCGGGACAGGGGGCGCCGGAAACACCATATATTTT. Translation gives CASSQTGTGGAGNTIYF.